This is a list of T cell receptor beta chains from one sample in a study of blood T cell repertoires in COVID-19. Assay: immunoSEQ multiplex PCR; the TCRdb copy retains only in-frame clones and omits some. The table has over 250,000 clones, 75% to 90% seen once. Sequencing was carried out using peripheral blood. These receptors were obtained from a woman between 35 and 50 years old who had recovered from COVID-19. Both conserved end residues are part of each CDR3. The order of the fields is D gene, V gene, clone size, J gene, CDR3 protein, CDR3 DNA. The D gene is left open where the match is weak. The size entry is marked missing in some rows and otherwise reads once, few, many or a size class.

.,TRBV11-2,.,TRBJ1-5,CASSLKTEHRNQPQHF,TGTGCCAGCAGCTTAAAAACCGAACACCGCAATCAGCCCCAGCATTTT
TRBD1,TRBV7-9,.,TRBJ1-1,CASSDRGLNTEAFF,TGTGCCAGCAGCGACAGGGGGTTGAACACTGAAGCTTTCTTT
.,TRBV7-8,.,TRBJ2-2,CASSFQGSGELFF,TGTGCCAGCAGCTTCCAGGGTAGCGGGGAGCTGTTTTTT
.,TRBV19,.,TRBJ1-1,CASSIRRGTEAFF,TGTGCCAGTAGTATAAGGAGGGGCACTGAAGCTTTCTTT
TRBD1,TRBV7-6,.,TRBJ1-2,CASSLRVGQGTRGYTF,TGTGCCAGCAGCTTAAGGGTGGGACAGGGCACGAGGGGCTACACCTTC
TRBD1,TRBV27,.,TRBJ1-1,CASSPTRDRGGVDTEAFF,TGTGCCAGCAGTCCGACCCGGGACAGGGGGGGAGTAGACACTGAAGCTTTCTTT
TRBD1,TRBV7-8,.,TRBJ1-1,CASSPRQGFMNTEAFF,TGTGCCAGCAGCCCACGACAGGGCTTCATGAACACTGAAGCTTTCTTT
TRBD1,TRBV6-6,.,TRBJ1-6,CASSLGQGSSPLHF,TGTGCCAGCAGTCTGGGACAGGGGAGTTCACCCCTCCACTTT
.,TRBV6-4,.,TRBJ1-2,CASRPSGAYGYTF,TGTGCCAGCAGGCCCTCAGGGGCCTATGGCTACACCTTC
.,TRBV4-1,.,TRBJ2-5,CASSQADSPRGETQYF,TGCGCCAGCAGCCAAGCGGACTCACCCCGGGGAGAGACCCAGTACTTC
.,TRBV30,once,TRBJ1-2,CAWTLTGQRYTF,TGTGCCTGGACCCTAACTGGACAGCGTTACACCTTC
.,TRBV7-2,.,TRBJ2-1,CASSLYRGARSYNEQFF,TGTGCCAGCAGCTTATACCGGGGGGCCCGCTCCTACAATGAGCAGTTCTTC
TRBD2,TRBV7-9,.,TRBJ2-2,CASSPSGAGELFF,TGTGCCAGCAGTCCTAGCGGCGCCGGGGAGCTGTTTTTT
TRBD1,TRBV4-3,.,TRBJ2-5,CASSQDQGYRGGRETQYF,TGCGCCAGCAGCCAAGATCAAGGCTACAGGGGCGGAAGAGAGACCCAGTACTTC
.,TRBV6-2/TRBV6-3,.,TRBJ2-3,CASSSEQGGISTDTQYF,TGTGCCAGCAGTTCTGAACAGGGCGGAATTAGCACAGATACGCAGTATTTT
.,TRBV14,.,TRBJ2-7,CASSQGQAYEQYF,TGTGCCAGCAGCCAAGGCCAGGCTTACGAGCAGTACTTC
TRBD1,TRBV4-1,once,TRBJ1-2,CASSQPGTGGGYTF,TGCGCCAGCAGCCAACCCGGGACAGGTGGTGGCTACACCTTC
.,TRBV25-1,.,TRBJ2-7,CASSWRDRIYEQYF,TGTGCCAGCAGTTGGAGGGACAGAATATACGAGCAGTACTTC